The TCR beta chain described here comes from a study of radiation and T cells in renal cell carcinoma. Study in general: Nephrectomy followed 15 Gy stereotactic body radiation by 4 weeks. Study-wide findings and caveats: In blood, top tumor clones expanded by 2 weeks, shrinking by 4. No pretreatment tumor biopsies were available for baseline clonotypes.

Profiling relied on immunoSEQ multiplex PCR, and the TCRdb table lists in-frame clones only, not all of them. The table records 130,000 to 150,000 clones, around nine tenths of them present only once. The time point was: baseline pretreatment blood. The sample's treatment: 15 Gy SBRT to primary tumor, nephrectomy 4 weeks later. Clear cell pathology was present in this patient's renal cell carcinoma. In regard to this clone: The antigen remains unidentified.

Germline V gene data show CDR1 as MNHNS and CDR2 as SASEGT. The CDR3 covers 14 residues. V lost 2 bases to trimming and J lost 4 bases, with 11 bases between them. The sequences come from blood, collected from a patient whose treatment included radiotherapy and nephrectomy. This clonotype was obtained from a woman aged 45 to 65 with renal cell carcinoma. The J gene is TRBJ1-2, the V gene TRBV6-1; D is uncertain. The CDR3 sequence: CASSEWMKSYGYTF. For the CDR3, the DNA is TGTGCCAGCAGTGAATGGATGAAAAGCTATGGCTACACCTTC.